This TCR beta chain was captured in a study of PD-1 blockade in classical Hodgkin lymphoma. V lost 3 bases to trimming and J lost 4 bases, with 20 bases between them. This CDR3 is built from 16 residues. Germline V gene lookup returns CDR1 SGHRS and CDR2 YFSETQ. The assay was immunoSEQ multiplex PCR, and TCRdb's table has in-frame clones only and misses some. This table has some 19,000 clones, 84% appearing once. Brentuximab vedotin exposure varied, and every patient relapsed after autologous stem cell transplantation. The gene calls are TRBV5-1 and TRBJ2-7; D is ambiguous. The sequencing used peripheral blood mononuclear cells (PBMCs), collected at baseline. The sequence came from a human donor with classical Hodgkin lymphoma. The CDR3 is CASSWSPRGREYEQYF. The CDR3 nucleotides are TGCGCCAGCAGCTGGTCCCCACGTGGAAGGGAATACGAGCAGTACTTC.